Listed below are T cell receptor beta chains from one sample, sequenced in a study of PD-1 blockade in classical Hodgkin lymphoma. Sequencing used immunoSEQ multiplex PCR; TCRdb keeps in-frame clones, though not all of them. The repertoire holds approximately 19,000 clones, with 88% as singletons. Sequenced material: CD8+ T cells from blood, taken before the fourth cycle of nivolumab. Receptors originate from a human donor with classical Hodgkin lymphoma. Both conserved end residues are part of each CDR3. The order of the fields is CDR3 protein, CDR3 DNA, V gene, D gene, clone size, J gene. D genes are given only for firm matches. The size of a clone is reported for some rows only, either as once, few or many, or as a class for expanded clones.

CDR3: CASRYRDREGNQPQHF
DNA: TGTGCCAGCAGATACCGGGACAGGGAGGGCAATCAGCCCCAGCATTTT
V: TRBV2
D: TRBD1
size: few
J: TRBJ1-5

CDR3: CASSLAVREDEQYF
DNA: TGTGCCAGCAGCTTAGCCGTCAGGGAAGACGAGCAGTACTTC
V: TRBV7-9
D: NA
size: NA
J: TRBJ2-7

CDR3: CASRDSNPYEQYF
DNA: TGTGCCAGCAGGGACTCCAACCCCTACGAGCAGTACTTC
V: TRBV27
D: NA
size: few
J: TRBJ2-7

CDR3: CASSLRRGNGELFF
DNA: TGCGCCAGCAGCTTGCGCCGGGGCAACGGGGAGCTGTTTTTT
V: TRBV5-1
D: NA
size: few
J: TRBJ2-2

CDR3: CASSQGLFHLREQYF
DNA: TGCGCCAGCAGCCAAGGACTATTCCACCTCAGGGAGCAGTACTTC
V: TRBV4-1
D: NA
size: NA
J: TRBJ2-7

CDR3: CASSSGQGRVFF
DNA: TGTGCCAGCAGCTCCGGACAGGGGAGGGTGTTTTTT
V: TRBV13
D: TRBD1
size: NA
J: TRBJ2-2

CDR3: CASSLGPVAFF
DNA: TGTGCCAGCAGTTTAGGGCCCGTGGCTTTCTTT
V: TRBV27
D: NA
size: NA
J: TRBJ1-1

CDR3: CASSPYGTEQFF
DNA: TGTGCCAGCAGTCCCTACGGGACGGAGCAGTTCTTC
V: TRBV6-5
D: NA
size: NA
J: TRBJ2-1

CDR3: CASSLIGKTYEQYF
DNA: TGTGCCAGCAGTTTAATCGGGAAGACCTACGAGCAGTACTTC
V: TRBV27
D: NA
size: NA
J: TRBJ2-7

CDR3: CASSQILAEAYEQYF
DNA: TGTGCCAGCAGTCAGATTCTAGCGGAAGCCTACGAGCAGTACTTC
V: TRBV6-1
D: TRBD2
size: once
J: TRBJ2-7

CDR3: CASSYFGTENTEAFF
DNA: TGTGCCAGCAGTTACTTTGGGACAGAGAACACTGAAGCTTTCTTT
V: TRBV6-5
D: TRBD1
size: NA
J: TRBJ1-1

CDR3: CAWSISGYNEQFF
DNA: TGTGCCTGGAGTATCAGTGGGTACAATGAGCAGTTCTTC
V: TRBV30
D: NA
size: NA
J: TRBJ2-1

CDR3: CASSWEGEQFF
DNA: TGTGCCAGCAGCTGGGAGGGTGAGCAGTTCTTC
V: TRBV7-9
D: TRBD2
size: NA
J: TRBJ2-1

CDR3: CASSQRVGHFSNQPQHF
DNA: TGCGCCAGCAGCCAAAGGGTGGGACATTTTAGCAATCAGCCCCAGCATTTT
V: TRBV4-1
D: NA
size: NA
J: TRBJ1-5

CDR3: CASNLPGQGALDEQFF
DNA: TGTGCCAGCAACTTACCGGGACAGGGGGCCTTGGATGAGCAGTTCTTC
V: TRBV2
D: TRBD1
size: NA
J: TRBJ2-1

CDR3: CASRGQGVTEAFF
DNA: TGTGCCAGCCGGGGACAGGGAGTTACCGAAGCTTTCTTT
V: TRBV5-6
D: TRBD1
size: NA
J: TRBJ1-1

CDR3: CASSRPNYNEQFF
DNA: TGCGCCAGCAGCCGACCGAACTACAATGAGCAGTTCTTC
V: TRBV5-1
D: NA
size: NA
J: TRBJ2-1

CDR3: CASSSPARQLTDTQYF
DNA: TGTGCCAGCAGCTCCCCGGCGCGGCAGCTCACAGATACGCAGTATTTT
V: TRBV7-9
D: NA
size: NA
J: TRBJ2-3

CDR3: CSGRDPYGYTF
DNA: TGCAGCGGCCGGGATCCCTATGGCTACACCTTC
V: TRBV29-1
D: NA
size: NA
J: TRBJ1-2

CDR3: CASSQERNTEAFF
DNA: TGCGCCAGCAGCCAAGAGAGGAACACTGAAGCTTTCTTT
V: TRBV4-1
D: NA
size: NA
J: TRBJ1-1

CDR3: CASSLKLAQQETQYF
DNA: TGTGCCAGCAGTTTAAAACTAGCGCAACAAGAGACCCAGTACTTC
V: TRBV27
D: TRBD2
size: NA
J: TRBJ2-5

CDR3: CASSSPRSGMQVGQFF
DNA: TGTGCCAGCAGCTCGCCTAGGAGCGGGATGCAAGTAGGGCAGTTCTTC
V: TRBV7-8
D: TRBD2
size: NA
J: TRBJ2-1

CDR3: CASSVGGSSYEQYF
DNA: TGTGCCAGCAGCGTAGGGGGGAGCTCCTACGAGCAGTACTTC
V: TRBV9
D: NA
size: once
J: TRBJ2-7

CDR3: CASSSPDTFYEQYF
DNA: TGTGCCAGCAGCTCCCCCGACACATTCTACGAGCAGTACTTC
V: TRBV7-9
D: NA
size: NA
J: TRBJ2-7

CDR3: CAWSTDRGYNEQFF
DNA: TGTGCCTGGAGTACGGACAGGGGATACAATGAGCAGTTCTTC
V: TRBV30
D: TRBD1
size: NA
J: TRBJ2-1

CDR3: CASPSSTGTEFF
DNA: TGTGCCAGCCCGTCCTCGACAGGGACGGAGTTCTTC
V: TRBV2
D: TRBD1
size: NA
J: TRBJ2-1

CDR3: CASSFPRQMGQEPYEQYF
DNA: TGTGCCAGCAGTTTTCCCCGACAGATGGGACAGGAACCCTACGAGCAGTACTTC
V: TRBV28
D: TRBD1
size: NA
J: TRBJ2-7

CDR3: CATRERESTYNEQFF
DNA: TGTGCCACCAGAGAGCGGGAGTCGACCTACAATGAGCAGTTCTTC
V: TRBV6-6
D: TRBD2
size: NA
J: TRBJ2-1

CDR3: CASSHGEIVDEQFF
DNA: TGTGCCAGCAGTCATGGCGAGATAGTGGATGAGCAGTTCTTC
V: TRBV25-1
D: NA
size: NA
J: TRBJ2-1

CDR3: CASSLVLGSKYNEQFF
DNA: TGCGCCAGCAGCTTGGTGCTCGGGAGCAAGTACAATGAGCAGTTCTTC
V: TRBV5-1
D: NA
size: NA
J: TRBJ2-1

CDR3: CASSSTGNGYTF
DNA: TGCGCCAGCAGCTCGACAGGGAATGGCTACACCTTC
V: TRBV5-1
D: TRBD1
size: few
J: TRBJ1-2

CDR3: CAWSGTGGDGYTF
DNA: TGTGCCTGGAGTGGGACAGGGGGCGATGGCTACACCTTC
V: TRBV30
D: TRBD1
size: NA
J: TRBJ1-2

CDR3: CASSGAVGDEQFF
DNA: TGCGCCAGCAGCGGGGCCGTCGGTGATGAGCAGTTCTTC
V: TRBV10-2
D: NA
size: NA
J: TRBJ2-1

CDR3: CASRPRTGFDYGYTF
DNA: TGTGCCAGCAGACCCCGGACAGGGTTTGACTATGGCTACACCTTC
V: TRBV6-6
D: TRBD1
size: NA
J: TRBJ1-2

CDR3: CAIAGTAYNEQFF
DNA: TGTGCCATCGCCGGGACAGCTTACAATGAGCAGTTCTTC
V: TRBV10-3
D: TRBD1
size: NA
J: TRBJ2-1

CDR3: CASSVEVAGGPSYNEQFF
DNA: TGTGCCAGCAGCGTAGAGGTAGCGGGGGGGCCCTCCTACAATGAGCAGTTCTTC
V: TRBV9
D: TRBD2
size: NA
J: TRBJ2-1

CDR3: CASSETAGNTEAFF
DNA: TGTGCCAGCAGTGAGACAGCGGGGAACACTGAAGCTTTCTTT
V: TRBV25-1
D: NA
size: NA
J: TRBJ1-1